The 17 T cell receptor beta chains presented below share a single source sample, sequenced in a study of blood T cell repertoires in COVID-19. The assay was immunoSEQ multiplex PCR, and TCRdb's table has in-frame clones only and misses some. Of 60,000 to 70,000 clones detected, over 75% appear once; the ten largest clones hold 40% to 45%. The specimen sequenced was peripheral blood. The receptors were gathered from a woman aged 55-70 years with COVID-19, enrolled during active disease.

The CDR3 region is CASSLAPIRAGSNEQFF. CDR3 DNA: TGTGCCAGCAGCTTAGCACCTATTAGAGCGGGAAGTAATGAGCAGTTCTTC. The chain employs TRBV7-6 and TRBJ2-1, with 7 nucleotides matching TRBD2. Germline V gene lookup returns CDR1 SGHVS and CDR2 FNYEAQ. V lost 0 bases, J lost 7 bases, and 12 bases stayed unmatched. The CDR3 covers 17 residues.

The CDR3 here is CASSPQASGTYEQYF. The CDR3 DNA reads as TGTGCCAGCAGCCCGCAGGCCTCGGGGACATACGAGCAGTACTTC. The J gene is TRBJ2-7, the V gene TRBV28; weak D call: TRBD1 (6 bases). This CDR3 has 15 amino acids. Trimming left V 6 bases short and J 4 bases short, with 19 bases between. CDR1 is MDHEN, CDR2 SYDVKM, per germline.

The chain couples TRBV7-9 to TRBJ1-2; a weak D match, TRBD1 (6 bases). Per germline, CDR1 SEHNR and CDR2 FQNEAQ (reference sequence). Trimming removed 6 bases from V and 5 bases from J, with 16 bases in between. There are 14 residues in the CDR3. In DNA form, the CDR3 reads TGTGCCAGCAGTCATAACCCACAGGGATATGGCTACACCTTC. Protein product: CASSHNPQGYGYTF.

The chain links TRBV7-9 to TRBJ1-3, with TRBD1 matching 8 bases. Trimming cost V 3 bases and J 2 bases; bases outside gene matches: 3. This CDR3 comprises 15 residues. Germline V gene data show CDR1 as SEHNR and CDR2 as FQNEAQ (reference sequence). In DNA, the CDR3 is TGTGCCAGCAGCTTTGCACAGGGGGCTGGAAACACCATATATTTT. Its protein is CASSFAQGAGNTIYF. The variable domain in full, with the rest retrieved from reference TRBV7-9 and TRBJ1-3, is DTGVSQNPRHKITKRGQNVTFRCDPISEHNRLYWYRQTLGQGPEFLTYFQNEAQLEKSRLLSDRFSAERPKGSFSTLEIQRTEQGDSAMYLCASSFAQGAGNTIYFGEGSWLTVV.

The chain has TRBV6-2 or TRBV6-3 and TRBJ2-2; D gene uncertain. Germline CDR1 and CDR2: MNHEY and SVGEGT. The ends were cut back, 4 bases at V and 5 bases at J, with 20 bases in the middle. CDR3 length: 17 residues. The CDR3: CASSFTGEARYTGELFF. CDR3 sequence (DNA): TGTGCCAGCAGTTTCACCGGAGAAGCTCGATATACCGGGGAGCTGTTTTTT.

The chain combines TRBV27 with TRBJ2-2, with 14 positions matching TRBD2. CDR1 and CDR2 (germline): MNHEY, SMNVEV (reference sequence). CDR3 length equals 16 residues. V shed 4 bases and J 3 bases; nucleotides not matched to a gene: 1. CDR3 sequence (DNA): TGTGCCAGCAGTTCGGGACTAGCGGGAGACACCGGGGAGCTGTTTTTT. Translating gives CASSSGLAGDTGELFF.

The genes are TRBV5-5 and TRBJ1-5, with 10 bases identical to TRBD1. Looked up from germline, CDR1 is SGHKS and CDR2 is YYEKEE (reference sequence). The V gene end was trimmed by 0 bases and the J gene end by 7 bases; junction bases not matched to a gene: 4. The CDR3 runs 15 residues. For the CDR3, the DNA is TGTGCCAGCAGCTTGGCTCGGGACAGGGGACAGCCCCAGCATTTT. Translation gives CASSLARDRGQPQHF.

This clone was observed once. The chain combines TRBV2 with TRBJ1-2; D perhaps matches TRBD1 (5 bases). The CDR3 has 13 residues. CDR1 is SNHLY, CDR2 FYNNEI, per germline. V was pared by 3 bases and J by 7 bases, with 12 bases between. CDR3 nucleotide sequence: TGTGCCAGCAGTGAGGCAGGGTGGAGTGGCTACACCTTC. Translation: CASSEAGWSGYTF.

The V call is TRBV10-3, the J call TRBJ1-2; D remains ambiguous. Germline CDR1 ENHRY, CDR2 SYGVKD. The CDR3 extends over 14 amino acids. Trimming cost V 4 bases and J 2 bases, with 11 bases left between them. CDR3 DNA sequence: TGTGCCATCAGTGGTTCTAACGAGAACTATGGCTACACCTTC. This codes for CAISGSNENYGYTF.

V usage is TRBV21-1 and J usage is TRBJ1-5; the listed D gene, TRBD1, was not tested against the DNA. TRBV21-1 is tagged as a pseudogene. The CDR3 spans 9 residues. DNA for the CDR3: TGTGCCAGGGGCACTTACCGGCATTTT. Amino acid sequence: CARGTYRHF.

The chain combines TRBV24-1 with TRBJ2-1; D possibly corresponds to TRBD1 (6 bases). The CDR3 has 15 residues. Trimming removed 3 bases from V and 0 bases from J, with 8 bases in between. Germline V CDR1 and CDR2: KGHDR, SFDVKD. The CDR3 coding sequence is TGTGCCACCAGTGATACAGGGTTCTCCTACAATGAGCAGTTCTTC. The encoded protein is CATSDTGFSYNEQFF.

J is TRBJ2-1 and V is TRBV5-6; D might be TRBD2 (6 bases). Germline-derived CDR1 and CDR2 are SGHDT and YYEEEE. This CDR3 has 17 amino acids. Trimming cost V 3 bases and J 6 bases, with 22 bases left between them. CDR3 loop: CASSSTSVGIRVNEQFF. The CDR3, as DNA: TGTGCCAGCAGCTCGACTAGTGTGGGCATTAGGGTCAATGAGCAGTTCTTC. The full variable domain, with the rest looked up from reference TRBV5-6 and TRBJ2-1, is DAGVTQSPTHLIKTRGQQVTLRCSPKSGHDTVSWYQQALGQGPQFIFQYYEEEERQRGNFPDRFSGHQFPNYSSELNVNALLLGDSALYLCASSSTSVGIRVNEQFFGPGTRLTVL.

This clone was detected a few times. V and J are TRBV20-1 and TRBJ2-3; 8 nucleotides agree with TRBD2. Per the germline V gene, CDR1 is DFQATT and CDR2 is SNEGSKA (reference sequence). This CDR3 has 14 residues. J gave up 4 bases and V 3 bases, and 6 bases lay outside the gene matches. The CDR3 loop is CSASPAGVSDTQYF. In nucleotides, the CDR3 is TGCAGTGCTAGTCCAGCGGGAGTTTCAGATACGCAGTATTTT.

The rearrangement uses TRBV13 and TRBJ1-1; D possibly corresponds to TRBD1 (6 bases). The CDR3 sequence is 11 residues long. The germline gives CDR1 PRHDT, CDR2 FYEKMQ (reference sequence). Between the trimmed V and J ends, which lost 4 bases and 7 bases, there was a span of 7 bases. Here the CDR3 DNA reads TGTGCCAGCAGCTCGGACAGTGAAGCTTTCTTT. It yields the protein CASSSDSEAFF.

The J gene is TRBJ1-6, the V gene TRBV7-9; the D gene is possibly TRBD1 (5 bases). This CDR3 contains 17 residues. V was shortened by 5 bases and J by 2 bases, with 16 bases between the two germline ends. Germline lookup yields CDR1 SEHNR and CDR2 FQNEAQ (reference sequence). Here the CDR3 DNA reads TGTGCCAGCAGCCCCTACCTTGGACATCCCTATAATTCACCCCTCCACTTT. Translating gives CASSPYLGHPYNSPLHF.

The chain is built from TRBV5-1 and TRBJ2-7, with D unclear. V dropped 5 bases and J dropped 6 bases, with 12 bases sitting between them. The CDR3 spans 12 residues. Germline loops: CDR1 SGHRS, CDR2 YFSETQ. CDR3 nucleotides: TGCGCCAGCAGTCGTGCCCCAGGCGAGCAGTACTTC. Translation gives CASSRAPGEQYF.

V usage is TRBV2 and J usage is TRBJ2-5; 9 nucleotides line up with TRBD2. CDR3 size: 14 residues. The trim removed 9 bases at V and 5 bases at J, leaving 10 bases unmatched. Germline CDR1 and CDR2: SNHLY and FYNNEI. Here the CDR3 DNA reads TGTGCCAGTTGGTTAGCGGGAGAGAGTGAGACCCAGTACTTC. Protein sequence: CASWLAGESETQYF.